This T cell receptor (beta chain) was captured by sequencing in a study of human T cells and chemical hapten exposure. TCRdb passed the RACE reads through MiXCR, listing each CDR3 protein once. The repertoire holds a few hundred thousand distinct CDR3 sequences, with about 6% as singletons. Noted time point: patch test 2, 6 weeks after DPC sensitization. Sample treatment: therapeutic diphenylcyclopropenone sensitization with weekly scalp DPC. Sequenced here: whole blood, sampled in connection with sensitization to the hapten diphenylcyclopropenone (DPC). This receptor was obtained from a young woman with alopecia areata. Some clones in this sample may be carry-over from other donors' samples.

CDR3 residues: CASSGSGRHSYEQYF. As DNA, the CDR3 is TGTGCCAGCAGTGGAAGCGGGAGGCACTCCTACGAGCAGTACTTC. The V gene is TRBV25-1, the J gene TRBJ2-7, with 9 bases that match TRBD2. The J segment lost 0 bases and the V segment lost 4 bases, leaving 4 bases of the junction unmatched. In germline, CDR1 is MGHDK, CDR2 SYGVNS. This CDR3 contains 15 residues.